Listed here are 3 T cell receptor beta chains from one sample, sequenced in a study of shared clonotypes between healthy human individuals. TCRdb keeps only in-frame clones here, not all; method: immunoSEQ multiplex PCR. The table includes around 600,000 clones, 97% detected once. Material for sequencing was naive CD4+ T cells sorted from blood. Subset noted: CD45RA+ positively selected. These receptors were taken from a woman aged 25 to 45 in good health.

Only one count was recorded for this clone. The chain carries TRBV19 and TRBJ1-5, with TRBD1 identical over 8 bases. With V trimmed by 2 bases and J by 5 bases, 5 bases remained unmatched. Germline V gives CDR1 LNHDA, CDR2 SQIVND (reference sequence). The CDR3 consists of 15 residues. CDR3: CASSIRQGTDQPQHF. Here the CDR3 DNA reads TGTGCCAGTAGTATAAGACAGGGGACGGATCAGCCCCAGCATTTT.

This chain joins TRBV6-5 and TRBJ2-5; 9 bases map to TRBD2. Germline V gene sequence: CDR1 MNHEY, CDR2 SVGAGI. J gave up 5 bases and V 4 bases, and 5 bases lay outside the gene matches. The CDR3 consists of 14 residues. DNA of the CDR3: TGTGCCAGCAGTTTCTCCGGGACTAGCGAGACCCAGTACTTC. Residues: CASSFSGTSETQYF.

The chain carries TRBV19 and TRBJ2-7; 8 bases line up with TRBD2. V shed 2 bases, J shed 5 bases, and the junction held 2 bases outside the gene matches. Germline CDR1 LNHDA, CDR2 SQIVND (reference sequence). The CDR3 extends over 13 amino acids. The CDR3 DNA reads TGTGCCAGTAGTATACTAGCGGGCCACGAGCAGTACTTC. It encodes CASSILAGHEQYF.